This entry lists 19 T cell receptor beta chains sequenced from one sample in a study of T-cell reconstitution after alpha-beta-depleted transplantation in children. Unique molecular identifiers were built into the TCRbeta library. From the PCR reads, TCRdb called clonotypes with MiXCR, one entry per CDR3 protein. The sample carries 70,000 to 100,000 distinct CDR3 sequences, 12% recorded once. The source material was PBMCs from the stem cell graft donor, sampled from the stem cell graft. The source is a human donor who donated a stem cell graft to a child with inherited bone marrow failure.

In its sample, this clonotype was seen many times. The chain combines TRBV11-2 with TRBJ2-3; TRBD1 aligns across 8 bases. The V gene's germline CDR1 is SGHAT and CDR2 FQNNGV. Trimming took 5 bases from V and 5 from J; bases not matched to a gene: 12. The CDR3 has 16 amino acids. CDR3 amino acids: CASSLRTGSSLDTQYF. The CDR3, as DNA: TGTGCCAGCAGCCTCCGGACAGGGAGTTCCCTAGATACGCAGTATTTT.

This clonotype was detected many times. The J gene is TRBJ2-1, the V gene TRBV12-3 or TRBV12-4; the D call may be TRBD1 or TRBD2 (5 bases each). This CDR3 is 12 amino acids long. The V gene lost 6 bases and the J gene lost 8 bases, with 11 bases spanning the gap. The CDR3 DNA sequence: TGTGCCAGCAGCCCCTGGGACCATGAGCAGTTCTTC. Translating it yields CASSPWDHEQFF.

This clonotype was found many times. This sequence joins TRBV7-9 and TRBJ2-1, with D unclear. Germline CDR1 SEHNR, CDR2 FQNEAQ (reference sequence). The length of the CDR3 is 14 residues. The V end was cut by 7 bases, the J end by 6 bases, with 16 bases between. The DNA for the CDR3 is TGTGCCAGCACCTCAGTCACATCAGGCAATGAGCAGTTCTTC. Its translation is CASTSVTSGNEQFF.

The chain employs TRBV18 and TRBJ2-5; D ambiguous. V lost 2 bases, J lost 5 bases, and 9 bases lay in between. CDR1 is KGHSH and CDR2 is LQKENI in the germline V gene. This CDR3 has 13 residues. The CDR3 sequence is CASSPSSRETQYF. The DNA for the CDR3 is TGTGCCAGCTCACCAAGCTCCAGGGAGACCCAGTACTTC.

This clonotype was observed many times. DNA of the CDR3: TGCGCCAGCAGCTTGGTGGGGTCGGCTGGGGCCAACGTCCTGACTTTC. It translates to CASSLVGSAGANVLTF. The chain combines TRBV5-1 with TRBJ2-6; D is undetermined. The length of the CDR3 is 16 residues. Germline-derived CDR1 and CDR2 are SGHRS and YFSETQ. V was pared by 0 bases and J by 2 bases, with 9 bases between.

The chain recombines TRBV29-1 with TRBJ2-3; 11 bases line up with TRBD2. Germline values: CDR1 SQVTM, CDR2 ANQGSEA. This CDR3 contains 15 residues. The J segment lost 5 bases and the V segment lost 4 bases, leaving 8 bases of the junction unmatched. The CDR3 DNA is TGCAGCGTTGCCACACTAGCGGGAGTGCAAGATACGCAGTATTTT. Its protein product is CSVATLAGVQDTQYF.

This clonotype showed up just a few times. This rearrangement joins TRBV27 to TRBJ2-7, with 7 positions matching TRBD1. Germline assignment: CDR1 MNHEY and CDR2 SMNVEV (reference sequence). Trimming removed 5 bases from V and 3 bases from J; junction bases left unmatched: 10. This CDR3 comprises 15 residues. The CDR3 coding sequence is TGTGCCAGCAGTGGCTGGGGGACAGCTCACTACGAGCAGTACTTC. Its protein product is CASSGWGTAHYEQYF.

This clonotype was seen a handful of times. J is TRBJ1-5 and V is TRBV10-3, with no clear D. Between the trimmed V and J ends, which lost 0 bases and 7 bases, there was a span of 10 bases. The germline V gene encodes CDR1 ENHRY and CDR2 SYGVKD. CDR3 length: 14 residues. CDR3 residues: CAISESEGGQPQHF. CDR3 nucleotides: TGTGCCATCAGTGAGTCGGAGGGTGGGCAGCCCCAGCATTTT.

CDR3 bases: TGCAGTGCCTCCGGAAAGACGGGGGAGACCCAGTACTTC. Amino acid sequence: CSASGKTGETQYF. The chain joins TRBV20-1 to TRBJ2-5, with TRBD2 as a possible D gene (5 bases). Germline CDR1 reads DFQATT; CDR2 reads SNEGSKA (reference sequence). The CDR3 consists of 13 residues. Deletions cut 6 bases from V and 5 bases from J, with 16 bases between.

Many counts were recorded for this clonotype. The J gene is TRBJ1-5, the V gene TRBV5-5; the match to TRBD1 covers 10 bases. The CDR3 consists of 17 residues. Trimming removed 4 bases from V and 0 bases from J; junction bases left unmatched: 7. The germline gives CDR1 SGHKS, CDR2 YYEKEE (reference sequence). The CDR3 region is CASSRGQGTPSNQPQHF. CDR3 nucleotide sequence: TGTGCCAGCAGCCGGGGACAGGGGACACCTAGCAATCAGCCCCAGCATTTT.

The chain recombines TRBV12-3 or TRBV12-4 with TRBJ1-1; D remains ambiguous. This CDR3 has 13 amino acids. Trimming stripped 6 bases from V and 0 bases from J, with 8 bases between. The CDR3 reads CASSTNLNTEAFF. CDR3 DNA sequence: TGTGCCAGCAGCACTAATCTGAACACTGAAGCTTTCTTT.

This clonotype has ten or more counts. V and J are TRBV20-1 and TRBJ1-1; no definite D call. Germline CDR1 is DFQATT and CDR2 is SNEGSKA (reference sequence). The CDR3 is 10 amino acids. Trimming cost V 4 bases and J 5 bases, with 5 bases left between them. The DNA for the CDR3 is TGCAGTGCTAAATTAACTGAAGCTTTCTTT. Residues: CSAKLTEAFF.

This clonotype was seen only a few times. The chain joins TRBV12-3 or TRBV12-4 to TRBJ1-1, with 7 bases fitting TRBD1. This CDR3 has 16 residues. The V gene end was trimmed by 7 bases and the J gene end by 5 bases; junction bases not matched to a gene: 16. The chain's CDR3 is CASTLRAGGSYTEAFF. The DNA of the CDR3 is TGTGCCAGCACCCTTCGGGCAGGGGGAAGTTATACTGAAGCTTTCTTT.

This clonotype has ten or more counts. The chain is built from TRBV20-1 and TRBJ1-2; 7 bases match TRBD1. After removal of 2 bases from V and 5 bases from J, the junction contained 8 bases not matched to a gene. Germline V gives CDR1 DFQATT, CDR2 SNEGSKA (reference sequence). The CDR3 sequence is 14 residues long. The CDR3 sequence: CSARLRDRLYGYTF. The DNA of the CDR3 is TGCAGTGCTAGATTGAGGGACAGACTGTATGGCTACACCTTC.

Many counts were recorded for this clonotype. This chain joins TRBV2 and TRBJ2-1; no definite D call. The CDR3 is 14 residues long. V was clipped by 6 bases and J by 0 bases, with 9 bases between them. Per the germline V gene, CDR1 is SNHLY and CDR2 is FYNNEI. The DNA for the CDR3 is TGTGCCAGCAGCTTCGAGAGCTCCTACAATGAGCAGTTCTTC. Protein product: CASSFESSYNEQFF. Based on the CDR3 plus reference TRBV2 and TRBJ2-1, the full variable domain is EPEVTQTPSHQVTQMGQEVILRCVPISNHLYFYWYRQILGQKVEFLVSFYNNEISEKSEIFDDQFSVERPDGSNFTLKIRSTKLEDSAMYFCASSFESSYNEQFFGPGTRLTVL.

This clonotype was counted many times. This chain uses TRBV7-3 with TRBJ1-1, with D uncertain. This CDR3 comprises 14 residues. From germline, CDR1 is SGHTA and CDR2 FQGTGA. Trimming shortened V by 0 bases and J by 7 bases, and 12 bases separated the two germline ends. CDR3 sequence: CASSLTLWHLEAFF. CDR3 sequence (DNA): TGTGCCAGCAGCTTAACGTTATGGCACCTTGAAGCTTTCTTT.

This clonotype appeared many times. V is TRBV3-1 and J is TRBJ2-6, with no clear D. This CDR3 has 14 residues. The germline V gene encodes CDR1 LGHDT and CDR2 YNNKEL (reference sequence). The V gene lost 1 base and the J gene lost 1 base, with 2 bases spanning the gap. DNA for the CDR3: TGTGCCAGCAGCCAAGCGTCTGGGGCCAACGTCCTGACTTTC. Residues: CASSQASGANVLTF.

The chain links TRBV7-9 to TRBJ2-3, with 11 nucleotides matching TRBD1. This CDR3 region has 16 residues. Germline loops: CDR1 SEHNR, CDR2 FQNEAQ (reference sequence). Trimming removed 6 bases from V and 4 bases from J; junction bases left unmatched: 9. CDR3 sequence reads: CASSTTDRGQADTQYF. CDR3 DNA sequence: TGTGCCAGCAGTACAACGGACAGGGGGCAAGCAGATACGCAGTATTTT.

This clonotype was observed many times. The J gene is TRBJ2-6, the V gene TRBV5-1; 10 bases agree with TRBD1. Unmatched junction bases numbered 2, after V lost 3 bases and J lost 2 bases. Germline lookup yields CDR1 SGHRS and CDR2 YFSETQ. The CDR3 spans 16 residues. The CDR3 protein is CASSWDRGPGANVLTF. CDR3 bases: TGCGCCAGCAGCTGGGACAGGGGTCCTGGGGCCAACGTCCTGACTTTC.